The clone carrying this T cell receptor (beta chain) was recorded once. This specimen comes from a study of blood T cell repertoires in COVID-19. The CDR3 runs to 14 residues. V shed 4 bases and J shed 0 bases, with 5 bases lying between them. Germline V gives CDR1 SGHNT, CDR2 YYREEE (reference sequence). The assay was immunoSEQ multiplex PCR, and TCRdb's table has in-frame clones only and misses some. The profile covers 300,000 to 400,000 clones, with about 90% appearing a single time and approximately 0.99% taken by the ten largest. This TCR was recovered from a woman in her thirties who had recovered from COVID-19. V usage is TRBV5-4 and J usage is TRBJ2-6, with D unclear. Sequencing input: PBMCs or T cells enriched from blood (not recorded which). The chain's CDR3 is CASSPFSGANVLTF. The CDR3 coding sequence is TGTGCCAGCAGCCCCTTCTCTGGGGCCAACGTCCTGACTTTC.